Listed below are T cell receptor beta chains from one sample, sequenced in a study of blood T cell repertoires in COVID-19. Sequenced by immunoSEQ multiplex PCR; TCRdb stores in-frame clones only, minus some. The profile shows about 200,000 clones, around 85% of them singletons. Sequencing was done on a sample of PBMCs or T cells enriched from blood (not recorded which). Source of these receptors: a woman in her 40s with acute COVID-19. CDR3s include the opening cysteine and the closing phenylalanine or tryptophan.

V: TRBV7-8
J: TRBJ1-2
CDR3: CASSLVQGTYGYTF

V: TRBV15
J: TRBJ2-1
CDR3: CATSRDKGHSYNEQFF

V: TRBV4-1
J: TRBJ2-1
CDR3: CASSQAGASGGNNEQFF

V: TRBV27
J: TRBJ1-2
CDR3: CASSLGGAGYGYTF

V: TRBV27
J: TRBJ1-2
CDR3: CASSLNRGNRGYTF

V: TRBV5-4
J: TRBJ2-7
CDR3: CASRFPGTSGALEQYF

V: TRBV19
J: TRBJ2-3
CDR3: CASSTLAGVRTDTQYF

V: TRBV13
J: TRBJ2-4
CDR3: CASSTRTGPNIQYF

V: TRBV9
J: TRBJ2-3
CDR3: CASSVQGAYTQYF

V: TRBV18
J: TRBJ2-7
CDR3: CASSSSSTPSYEQYF

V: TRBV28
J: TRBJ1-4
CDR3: CASSLPEVGNEKLFF

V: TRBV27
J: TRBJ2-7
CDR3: CASSWSGHSYEQYF

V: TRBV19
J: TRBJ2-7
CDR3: CASSIPGKSDEQYF

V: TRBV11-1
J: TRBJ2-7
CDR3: CASSPRGIDEQYF

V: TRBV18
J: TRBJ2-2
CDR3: CASSPPGTSGNTGELFF

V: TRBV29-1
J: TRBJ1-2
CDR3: CSVESVGTGTFYGYTF

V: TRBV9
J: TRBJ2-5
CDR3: CASSPGDAVETQYF